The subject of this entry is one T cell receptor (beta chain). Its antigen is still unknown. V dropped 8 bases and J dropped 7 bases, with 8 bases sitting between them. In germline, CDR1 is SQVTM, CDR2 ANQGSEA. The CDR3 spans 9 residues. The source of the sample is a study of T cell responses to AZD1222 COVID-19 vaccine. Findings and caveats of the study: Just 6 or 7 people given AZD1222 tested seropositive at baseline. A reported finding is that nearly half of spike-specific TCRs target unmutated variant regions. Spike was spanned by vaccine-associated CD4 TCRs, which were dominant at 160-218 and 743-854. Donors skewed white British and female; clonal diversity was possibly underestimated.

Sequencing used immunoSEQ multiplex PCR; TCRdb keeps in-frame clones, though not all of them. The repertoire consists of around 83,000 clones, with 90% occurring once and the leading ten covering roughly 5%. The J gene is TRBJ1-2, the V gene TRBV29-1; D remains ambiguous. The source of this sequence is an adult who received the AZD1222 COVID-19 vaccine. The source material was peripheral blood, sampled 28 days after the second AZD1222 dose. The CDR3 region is CSFHPGYTF. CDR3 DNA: TGCAGCTTCCACCCTGGCTACACCTTC.